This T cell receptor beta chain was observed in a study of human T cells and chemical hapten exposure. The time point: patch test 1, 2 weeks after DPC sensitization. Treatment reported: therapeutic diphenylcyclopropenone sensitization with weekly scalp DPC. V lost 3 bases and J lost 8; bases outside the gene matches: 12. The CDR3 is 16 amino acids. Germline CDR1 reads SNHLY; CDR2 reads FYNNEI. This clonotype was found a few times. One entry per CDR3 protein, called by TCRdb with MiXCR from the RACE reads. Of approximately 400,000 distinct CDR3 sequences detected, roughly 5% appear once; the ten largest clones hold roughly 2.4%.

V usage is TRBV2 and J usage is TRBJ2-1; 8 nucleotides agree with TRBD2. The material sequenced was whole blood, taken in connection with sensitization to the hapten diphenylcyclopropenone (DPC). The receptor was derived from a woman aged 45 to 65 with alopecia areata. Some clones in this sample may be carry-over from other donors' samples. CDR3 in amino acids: CASSERREAFSDEQFF. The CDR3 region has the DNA TGTGCCAGCAGTGAGAGGCGGGAGGCATTTAGCGATGAGCAGTTCTTC.